This is a list of T cell receptor beta chains from one sample in a study of T cell changes during pregnancy in multiple sclerosis. Some clones are missing from TCRdb's copy, which holds only in-frame ones; the method was immunoSEQ multiplex PCR. This sample has roughly 100,000 clones, with around nine tenths found just once. This material consisted of peripheral blood, taken after pregnancy. The origin of the receptors is a female donor with multiple sclerosis, enrolled in a pregnancy study. Both conserved end residues are part of each CDR3. Fields, in order: CDR3 protein, CDR3 DNA, clone size, J gene, V gene, D gene. D genes are given only for firm matches. Clone size is not always given. Where it is, it says once, few, many or a class for expanded clones.

CDR3 protein: CATSRAGKEAFF
CDR3 DNA: TGTGCCACCAGCAGAGCCGGGAAAGAAGCTTTCTTT
clone size: NA
J gene: TRBJ1-1
V gene: TRBV15
D gene: NA

CDR3 protein: CASSSPGANVLTF
CDR3 DNA: TGTGCCAGCAGTTCTCCTGGGGCCAACGTCCTGACTTTC
clone size: NA
J gene: TRBJ2-6
V gene: TRBV6-5
D gene: NA

CDR3 protein: CASSPRDRGHSPLHF
CDR3 DNA: TGTGCCAGCTCACCGCGGGACAGGGGGCATTCACCCCTCCACTTT
clone size: NA
J gene: TRBJ1-6
V gene: TRBV18
D gene: TRBD1

CDR3 protein: CASSDPGGLRAKLFF
CDR3 DNA: TGTGCCAGCAGTGACCCAGGGGGGCTGAGGGCAAAACTGTTTTTT
clone size: NA
J gene: TRBJ1-4
V gene: TRBV2
D gene: TRBD1

CDR3 protein: CASSQAPTPLDYGYTF
CDR3 DNA: TGCGCCAGCAGCCAAGCCCCGACTCCCCTGGACTATGGCTACACCTTC
clone size: NA
J gene: TRBJ1-2
V gene: TRBV4-1
D gene: NA

CDR3 protein: CASSDPRAYTGELFF
CDR3 DNA: TGCGCCAGCAGTGACCCCAGGGCCTACACCGGGGAGCTGTTTTTT
clone size: NA
J gene: TRBJ2-2
V gene: TRBV10-1
D gene: NA

CDR3 protein: CASSIRETYEQYF
CDR3 DNA: TGTGCCAGCAGTATCAGGGAAACCTACGAGCAGTACTTC
clone size: NA
J gene: TRBJ2-7
V gene: TRBV6-5
D gene: NA

CDR3 protein: CASSTGTGVSYEQYF
CDR3 DNA: TGTGCCAGCAGCACCGGGACAGGGGTCTCCTACGAGCAGTACTTC
clone size: NA
J gene: TRBJ2-7
V gene: TRBV6-1
D gene: TRBD1

CDR3 protein: CASRDTGNYGYTF
CDR3 DNA: TGTGCCAGCAGAGATACAGGGAACTATGGCTACACCTTC
clone size: NA
J gene: TRBJ1-2
V gene: TRBV6-6
D gene: NA

CDR3 protein: CASSLPGTEAFF
CDR3 DNA: TGCGCCAGCAGCTTACCGGGGACTGAAGCTTTCTTT
clone size: NA
J gene: TRBJ1-1
V gene: TRBV4-1
D gene: NA

CDR3 protein: CAISDSKGDYGYTF
CDR3 DNA: TGTGCCATCAGTGACTCCAAGGGAGACTATGGCTACACCTTC
clone size: once
J gene: TRBJ1-2
V gene: TRBV10-3
D gene: NA

CDR3 protein: CASTTGEGTDTQYF
CDR3 DNA: TGTGCCAGCACGACAGGGGAAGGCACAGATACGCAGTATTTT
clone size: NA
J gene: TRBJ2-3
V gene: TRBV19
D gene: TRBD1

CDR3 protein: CASSLGTGVGQETQYF
CDR3 DNA: TGTGCCAGCAGCTTAGGAACGGGAGTCGGGCAAGAGACCCAGTACTTC
clone size: NA
J gene: TRBJ2-5
V gene: TRBV7-2
D gene: NA

CDR3 protein: CASSLVGGVGSPLHF
CDR3 DNA: TGTGCCAGCAGCTTAGTTGGAGGGGTAGGTTCACCCCTCCACTTT
clone size: NA
J gene: TRBJ1-6
V gene: TRBV7-9
D gene: NA

CDR3 protein: CAWSRGELFF
CDR3 DNA: TGTGCCTGGAGCCGTGGGGAGCTGTTTTTT
clone size: few
J gene: TRBJ2-2
V gene: TRBV30
D gene: NA

CDR3 protein: CATWIPQLGQNIQYF
CDR3 DNA: TGTGCCACCTGGATACCACAATTGGGCCAAAACATTCAGTACTTC
clone size: NA
J gene: TRBJ2-4
V gene: TRBV19
D gene: NA

CDR3 protein: CASSSAGGITYEQYF
CDR3 DNA: TGTGCCAGCAGCAGCGCGGGGGGTATTACCTACGAGCAGTACTTC
clone size: NA
J gene: TRBJ2-7
V gene: TRBV5-5
D gene: TRBD2

CDR3 protein: CASSARTSGYNEQFF
CDR3 DNA: TGTGCCAGCAGTGCCCGAACTAGCGGCTACAATGAGCAGTTCTTC
clone size: NA
J gene: TRBJ2-1
V gene: TRBV2
D gene: TRBD2

CDR3 protein: CASSPPRDKVGEKLFF
CDR3 DNA: TGTGCCAGCTCACCACCTCGGGACAAGGTTGGTGAAAAACTGTTTTTT
clone size: NA
J gene: TRBJ1-4
V gene: TRBV18
D gene: NA

CDR3 protein: CASSFRELNTEAFF
CDR3 DNA: TGTGCCAGCAGTTTCCGGGAACTGAACACTGAAGCTTTCTTT
clone size: NA
J gene: TRBJ1-1
V gene: TRBV27
D gene: NA

CDR3 protein: CASSSPGGKWNQPQHF
CDR3 DNA: TGTGCCAGCAGTTCCCCAGGGGGCAAGTGGAATCAGCCCCAGCATTTT
clone size: NA
J gene: TRBJ1-5
V gene: TRBV6-5
D gene: TRBD1

CDR3 protein: CASSERQGLSLYGYTF
CDR3 DNA: TGCGCCAGCAGCGAACGACAGGGATTATCCCTTTATGGCTACACCTTC
clone size: NA
J gene: TRBJ1-2
V gene: TRBV5-1
D gene: TRBD1

CDR3 protein: CASSEALGHSRAFF
CDR3 DNA: TGTGCCAGCAGTGAAGCGTTAGGACACTCGAGAGCTTTCTTT
clone size: NA
J gene: TRBJ1-1
V gene: TRBV2
D gene: NA

CDR3 protein: CASSTGLEVHEQYF
CDR3 DNA: TGTGCCAGCAGCACCGGACTAGAAGTCCACGAGCAGTACTTC
clone size: NA
J gene: TRBJ2-7
V gene: TRBV5-4
D gene: TRBD2

CDR3 protein: CASSGTSGSSTDTQYF
CDR3 DNA: TGTGCCAGCAGCGGGACTAGCGGGAGCAGCACAGATACGCAGTATTTT
clone size: NA
J gene: TRBJ2-3
V gene: TRBV2
D gene: TRBD2

CDR3 protein: CSVEGQNEAFF
CDR3 DNA: TGCAGCGTTGAAGGGCAAAATGAAGCTTTCTTT
clone size: once
J gene: TRBJ1-1
V gene: TRBV29-1
D gene: NA

CDR3 protein: CASSRLTGAENTDTQYF
CDR3 DNA: TGCGCCAGCAGCCGGCTGACAGGGGCCGAAAACACAGATACGCAGTATTTT
clone size: NA
J gene: TRBJ2-3
V gene: TRBV4-3
D gene: TRBD1

CDR3 protein: CASSSLRGPNEQYF
CDR3 DNA: TGTGCCAGCAGCTCCCTCAGGGGGCCGAACGAGCAGTACTTC
clone size: NA
J gene: TRBJ2-7
V gene: TRBV7-8
D gene: TRBD1

CDR3 protein: CARNSGGRENTGELFF
CDR3 DNA: TGTGCCAGAAACTCCGGGGGGAGGGAGAACACCGGGGAGCTGTTTTTT
clone size: NA
J gene: TRBJ2-2
V gene: TRBV19
D gene: TRBD2

CDR3 protein: CASSVEGGGGNTIYF
CDR3 DNA: TGTGCCAGCAGCGTAGAGGGGGGAGGGGGAAACACCATATATTTT
clone size: few
J gene: TRBJ1-3
V gene: TRBV9
D gene: NA

CDR3 protein: CAWRKTGGYNEQFF
CDR3 DNA: TGTGCCTGGCGTAAGACAGGGGGCTACAATGAGCAGTTCTTC
clone size: once
J gene: TRBJ2-1
V gene: TRBV30
D gene: TRBD1

CDR3 protein: CASSNRYPSGANVLTF
CDR3 DNA: TGTGCCAGCAGCAACAGGTACCCCTCTGGGGCCAACGTCCTGACTTTC
clone size: NA
J gene: TRBJ2-6
V gene: TRBV14
D gene: NA

CDR3 protein: CAISQGGDYGYTF
CDR3 DNA: TGTGCCATCAGCCAGGGCGGAGACTATGGCTACACCTTC
clone size: NA
J gene: TRBJ1-2
V gene: TRBV10-3
D gene: NA

CDR3 protein: CASSFSGTGKYEQYF
CDR3 DNA: TGTGCCAGCAGCTTCTCCGGGACAGGGAAGTACGAGCAGTACTTC
clone size: NA
J gene: TRBJ2-7
V gene: TRBV13
D gene: TRBD1

CDR3 protein: CASSEWRGEAFF
CDR3 DNA: TGCGCCAGCAGTGAATGGAGGGGTGAAGCTTTCTTT
clone size: NA
J gene: TRBJ1-1
V gene: TRBV10-2
D gene: NA

CDR3 protein: CASSQVGGGTSDTQYF
CDR3 DNA: TGTGCCAGCAGCCAAGTCGGCGGGGGAACTTCAGATACGCAGTATTTT
clone size: NA
J gene: TRBJ2-3
V gene: TRBV4-2
D gene: TRBD2

CDR3 protein: CASSGKTAANQPQHF
CDR3 DNA: TGCGCCAGCAGCGGGAAGACAGCAGCGAATCAGCCCCAGCATTTT
clone size: NA
J gene: TRBJ1-5
V gene: TRBV5-1
D gene: NA

CDR3 protein: CASSLFSGRGSSYEQYF
CDR3 DNA: TGTGCCAGCTCACTGTTTAGCGGGAGGGGCAGCTCCTACGAGCAGTACTTC
clone size: NA
J gene: TRBJ2-7
V gene: TRBV18
D gene: TRBD2

CDR3 protein: CASSPQGRSGNTIYF
CDR3 DNA: TGTGCCAGCAGCCCACAGGGAAGGTCTGGAAACACCATATATTTT
clone size: NA
J gene: TRBJ1-3
V gene: TRBV2
D gene: NA

CDR3 protein: CASSGSRSGNTIYF
CDR3 DNA: TGTGCCAGCAGCGGCAGTCGTTCTGGAAACACCATATATTTT
clone size: NA
J gene: TRBJ1-3
V gene: TRBV9
D gene: NA

CDR3 protein: CASSQDRGGSTQYF
CDR3 DNA: TGTGCCAGCAGCCAAGATAGAGGGGGCTCGACCCAGTACTTC
clone size: once
J gene: TRBJ2-5
V gene: TRBV4-2
D gene: TRBD1

CDR3 protein: CAISARLQGARAYEQYF
CDR3 DNA: TGTGCCATCAGTGCACGCCTTCAGGGGGCGAGAGCCTACGAGCAGTACTTC
clone size: NA
J gene: TRBJ2-7
V gene: TRBV10-3
D gene: TRBD1

CDR3 protein: CASSPSGGHPYEQYF
CDR3 DNA: TGTGCCAGCAGCCCGTCGGGGGGACATCCCTACGAGCAGTACTTC
clone size: NA
J gene: TRBJ2-7
V gene: TRBV7-2
D gene: NA

CDR3 protein: CASSSLTGGEQETQYF
CDR3 DNA: TGCGCCAGCAGCTCCTTGACAGGGGGTGAACAAGAGACCCAGTACTTC
clone size: NA
J gene: TRBJ2-5
V gene: TRBV5-1
D gene: TRBD1

CDR3 protein: CASSYKAGGRFYEQYF
CDR3 DNA: TGTGCCAGCAGTTATAAAGCGGGGGGGCGCTTTTACGAGCAGTACTTC
clone size: once
J gene: TRBJ2-7
V gene: TRBV6-5
D gene: TRBD2

CDR3 protein: CASSPRQVAQETQYF
CDR3 DNA: TGTGCCAGCAGTCCCCGACAGGTGGCACAAGAGACCCAGTACTTC
clone size: NA
J gene: TRBJ2-5
V gene: TRBV6-1
D gene: NA

CDR3 protein: CGGGERNIQYF
CDR3 DNA: TGCGGAGGGGGGGAAAGAAACATTCAGTACTTC
clone size: NA
J gene: TRBJ2-4
V gene: TRBV29-1
D gene: NA

CDR3 protein: CASSQGQGAYNEQFF
CDR3 DNA: TGTGCCAGCTCACAAGGACAGGGTGCCTACAATGAGCAGTTCTTC
clone size: NA
J gene: TRBJ2-1
V gene: TRBV18
D gene: TRBD1

CDR3 protein: CAISDLTDTQYF
CDR3 DNA: TGTGCCATCAGTGACCTCACAGATACGCAGTATTTT
clone size: NA
J gene: TRBJ2-3
V gene: TRBV10-3
D gene: NA

CDR3 protein: CSVGLSYEQYF
CDR3 DNA: TGCAGCGTGGGACTTTCCTACGAGCAGTACTTC
clone size: once
J gene: TRBJ2-7
V gene: TRBV29-1
D gene: NA

CDR3 protein: CASSRDWTGGTGELFF
CDR3 DNA: TGCGCCAGCAGCCGGGACTGGACAGGGGGCACCGGGGAGCTGTTTTTT
clone size: few
J gene: TRBJ2-2
V gene: TRBV5-1
D gene: TRBD1

CDR3 protein: CASRPVQGARYGYTF
CDR3 DNA: TGTGCCAGCCGCCCGGTCCAGGGGGCGAGGTATGGCTACACCTTC
clone size: NA
J gene: TRBJ1-2
V gene: TRBV5-4
D gene: TRBD1

CDR3 protein: CASSTGYSGNTIYF
CDR3 DNA: TGTGCCAGCAGTACAGGTTATTCTGGAAACACCATATATTTT
clone size: once
J gene: TRBJ1-3
V gene: TRBV9
D gene: NA

CDR3 protein: CASSLGTGRNTEAFF
CDR3 DNA: TGTGCCAGCAGTCTTGGGACAGGTCGGAACACTGAAGCTTTCTTT
clone size: NA
J gene: TRBJ1-1
V gene: TRBV6-5
D gene: TRBD1

CDR3 protein: CASSKRGGPTGELFF
CDR3 DNA: TGTGCCAGCAGTAAGCGGGGGGGCCCCACCGGGGAGCTGTTTTTT
clone size: NA
J gene: TRBJ2-2
V gene: TRBV2
D gene: TRBD2